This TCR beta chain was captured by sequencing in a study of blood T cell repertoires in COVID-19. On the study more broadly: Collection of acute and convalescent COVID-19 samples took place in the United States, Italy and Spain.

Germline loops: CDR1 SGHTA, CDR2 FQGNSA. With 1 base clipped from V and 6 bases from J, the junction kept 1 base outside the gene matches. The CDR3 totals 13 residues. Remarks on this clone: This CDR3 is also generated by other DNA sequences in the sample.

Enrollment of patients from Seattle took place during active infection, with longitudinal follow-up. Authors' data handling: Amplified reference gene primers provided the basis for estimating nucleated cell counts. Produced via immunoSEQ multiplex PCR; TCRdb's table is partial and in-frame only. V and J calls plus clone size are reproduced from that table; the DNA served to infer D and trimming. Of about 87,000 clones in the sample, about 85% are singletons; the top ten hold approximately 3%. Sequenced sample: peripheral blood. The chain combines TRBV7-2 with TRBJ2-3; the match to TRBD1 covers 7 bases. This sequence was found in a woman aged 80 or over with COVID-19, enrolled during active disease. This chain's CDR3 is CASSLVGGDTQYF. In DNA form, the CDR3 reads TGTGCCAGCAGCTTAGTAGGGGGCGATACGCAGTATTTT.